Here is one T cell receptor beta chain with its context. What it binds is not known. This entry comes from a study of lymphopenia after photon versus proton radiotherapy. Generated by immunoSEQ multiplex PCR, the TCRdb table keeps only in-frame clones and is missing some. The table includes approximately 62,000 clones, around 84% detected once. General observations from the study: Only patients who died were analyzed for survival; proton advantage is unproven.

The CDR3 sequence is 12 residues long. Looked up from germline, CDR1 is SGHAT and CDR2 is FQNNGV. Trimming left V 5 bases short and J 7 bases short, with 8 bases between. This receptor was taken from a man aged 60 to 69 with pancreatic cancer. This specimen consisted of peripheral blood, obtained from a patient treated with proton-based radiotherapy. The chain has TRBV11-2 and TRBJ2-2, with D possibly being TRBD2 (6 bases). The chain's CDR3 is CASSLAIGELFF. The CDR3 DNA follows: TGTGCCAGCAGCCTAGCGATCGGGGAGCTGTTTTTT.